A single T cell receptor (beta chain) is shown here with its context. Original handling: Quantification of nucleated cells was approximated via reference gene primer amplification. This table comes from immunoSEQ multiplex PCR, and its TCRdb copy is limited to in-frame clones, with some not included. V and J calls plus clone size are reproduced from that table; the DNA served to infer D and trimming. Among 250,000 to 350,000 clones, 75% to 90% were seen once, and the ten largest hold approximately 12%. The data originate from a study of blood T cell repertoires in COVID-19. Study information: Acute and convalescent COVID-19 specimens originated in the United States, Italy and Spain. T cells, B-cell-depleted T cells, or PBMCs provided the cDNA or gDNA that served as material.

This CDR3 contains 14 residues. J lost 9 bases, V lost 7 bases, and 11 bases had no gene match. Germline loops: CDR1 MNHEY, CDR2 SVGAGI. This TCR was recovered from a woman aged 55 to 70 with acute or convalescent COVID-19. Input material: peripheral blood. V usage is TRBV6-5 and J usage is TRBJ2-4, with 8 nucleotides matching TRBD1. CDR3 bases: TGTGCCAGCACCGAACCGGGACAGGCGGGCATTCAGTACTTC. It encodes CASTEPGQAGIQYF.